This T cell receptor (beta chain) was identified in a study of blood T cell repertoires in COVID-19. Study at large: Resolution of symptoms, clearance, or two negative PCRs was present in recovered Cohort 3 donors. Samples came from the United States, Italy and Spain, spanning acute and convalescent COVID-19. PBMCs, B-cell-depleted T cells, or T cells were the source of the cDNA or gDNA that made up the material.

The age range of participants was about 18 to 95 years, with residence in fewer than 25 US areas. The assay was immunoSEQ multiplex PCR, and TCRdb's table has in-frame clones only and misses some. Found here are 350,000 to 400,000 clones, approximately 87% of them singletons; the top ten hold around 1.9%. The germline CDR1 and CDR2 sequences are SGHRS and YFSETQ. This CDR3 region has 15 residues. J was trimmed by 4 bases and V by 1 base; bases with no gene match: 3. Sequencing input: PBMCs or T cells enriched from blood (not recorded which). The chain joins TRBV5-1 to TRBJ2-3, with 10 bases lining up with TRBD2. This sequence was found in a man aged 35 to 55 in a cohort exposed to, infected with or recovered from COVID-19 (not recorded which). The CDR3 protein is CASSLLAGVSDTQYF. The CDR3 DNA is TGCGCCAGCAGCTTGCTAGCGGGAGTTTCAGATACGCAGTATTTT.